The 25 T cell receptor beta chains reported below all come from one sample, sequenced in a study of Graves' ophthalmopathy and Graves' hyperthyroidism. RNA transcripts served as template for amplifying TCR beta CDR3 sequences. The workflow started with a first-round RT-PCR run with HTBI primers and then moved on to a second-round multiplex PCR. One entry per CDR3 protein results from TCRdb running MiXCR on the multiplex PCR reads. This table holds 150,000 to 200,000 distinct CDR3 sequences, less than 45% found once. Sequencing input: peripheral blood. Receptor source: a woman aged 40 to 49 with Graves' ophthalmopathy.

The rearrangement uses TRBV6-1 and TRBJ2-5, with unresolved D. CDR3 length: 14 amino acids. CDR1 is MNHNS and CDR2 is SASEGT in the germline V gene. V lost 7 bases, J lost 2 bases, and 14 bases lay in between. CDR3 nucleotide sequence: TGTGCCAGCATGGATCGGGCAGATCAAGAGACCCAGTACTTC. It encodes CASMDRADQETQYF.

The genes are TRBV28 and TRBJ2-7, with D perhaps being TRBD1 or TRBD2 (5 bases each). From germline, CDR1 is MDHEN and CDR2 SYDVKM. This CDR3 has 15 residues. The V gene lost 5 bases and the J gene lost 0 bases, with 14 bases spanning the gap. The CDR3 is CASSPSLGGSYEQYF. CDR3 DNA sequence: TGTGCCAGCAGTCCCAGCCTTGGGGGCTCCTACGAGCAGTACTTC.

The CDR3 DNA reads as TGTGCCACCAGCAGAGTTCGCGGGACAGGGGGCGAGCAGTACTTC. The encoded protein is CATSRVRGTGGEQYF. The V and J genes are TRBV15 and TRBJ2-7; 11 bases map to TRBD1. V lost 1 base to trimming and J lost 6 bases; unmatched junction nucleotides: 5. Looked up from germline, CDR1 is LNHNV and CDR2 is YYDKDF (reference sequence). The CDR3 has 15 amino acids.

This clonotype was found many times. This chain connects TRBV30 to TRBJ1-2, with D maybe TRBD1 (5 bases). The CDR3 totals 14 residues. V was cut by 1 base and J by 7 bases, with 16 bases left in between. Germline CDR1 GTSNPN, CDR2 SVGIG (reference sequence). The CDR3 DNA is TGTGCCTGGAGTGGGGGGGGGTACCCAAGTGGCTACACCTTC. It codes for CAWSGGGYPSGYTF.

This clonotype appeared many times. The chain uses TRBV12-3 or TRBV12-4 and TRBJ1-1; unclear D gene. Trimming cost V 3 bases and J 1 base, with 6 bases left between them. CDR3 length: 13 amino acids. The CDR3 is CASSFTWNTEAFF. The CDR3 DNA is TGTGCCAGCAGTTTTACATGGAACACTGAAGCTTTCTTT.

A single count supports this clonotype. The chain couples TRBV30 to TRBJ1-5; D is ambiguous. The CDR3 has 14 amino acids. Germline lookup yields CDR1 GTSNPN and CDR2 SVGIG (reference sequence). With 0 bases removed from V and 0 bases from J, the gap between germline ends came to 6 bases. The CDR3 coding sequence is TGTGCCTGGAGTGTCGGAGGTAGCAATCAGCCCCAGCATTTT. This gives the protein CAWSVGGSNQPQHF.

The chain couples TRBV6-1 to TRBJ1-2, with 12 bases identical to TRBD1. This CDR3 is built from 14 residues. The V segment lost 7 bases and the J segment 5 bases; nucleotides outside the gene matches: 5. Looked up from germline, CDR1 is MNHNS and CDR2 is SASEGT. CDR3 sequence reads: CASNQGQGAYGYTF. CDR3 nucleotide sequence: TGTGCCAGCAACCAGGGACAGGGGGCTTATGGCTACACCTTC.

This chain joins TRBV28 and TRBJ2-7, with a weak D call TRBD1 (6 bases). V lost 4 bases to trimming and J lost 3 bases, with 16 bases between them. The germline V gene has CDR1 MDHEN and CDR2 SYDVKM. This CDR3 region has 15 residues. The CDR3 DNA reads as TGTGCCAGCAGTTCTCCTTTTGGGGGCAACTACGAGCAGTACTTC. Its translation: CASSSPFGGNYEQYF.

The chain carries TRBV7-2 and TRBJ1-1; 7 bases fit TRBD1. Germline lookup yields CDR1 SGHTA and CDR2 FQGNSA. The CDR3 extends over 14 amino acids. V lost 1 base and J lost 6; bases outside the gene matches: 5. CDR3 in amino acids: CASSLEGGEPEAFF. The CDR3 coding sequence is TGTGCCAGCAGCTTAGAAGGGGGCGAACCTGAAGCTTTCTTT.

This clonotype was counted at least ten times. The CDR3 coding sequence is TGTGCCAGCAGCAGAAGACAAAACACTGAAGCTTTCTTT. Its protein product is CASSRRQNTEAFF. The chain couples TRBV7-2 to TRBJ1-1; D gene ambiguous. The germline V gene has CDR1 SGHTA and CDR2 FQGNSA. The CDR3 is 13 amino acids. The ends were cut back, 5 bases at V and 2 bases at J, with 9 bases in the middle.

This clonotype was observed many times. The chain combines TRBV4-1 with TRBJ1-5; a possible D gene is TRBD1 (6 bases). The V gene's germline CDR1 is MGHRA and CDR2 YSYEKL. Trimming left V 0 bases short and J 7 bases short, with 19 bases between. This CDR3 comprises 17 residues. The DNA for the CDR3 is TGCGCCAGCAGCCAAGATGGGGGGACAACGGCAGGGCAGCCCCAGCATTTT. Translating gives CASSQDGGTTAGQPQHF.

This clonotype was recorded at least ten times. The chain employs TRBV6-8 and TRBJ2-5; 8 nucleotides line up with TRBD2. With V trimmed by 6 bases and J by 4 bases, 4 bases remained unmatched. Germline V lookup: CDR1 MNHGY, CDR2 SAAAGT. The CDR3 is 13 residues long. CDR3 region: CASSPSGRETQYF. The CDR3 bases are TGTGCCAGCAGCCCGAGCGGGAGAGAGACCCAGTACTTC.

V usage is TRBV27 and J usage is TRBJ1-3, with D uncertain. Trimming pared 7 bases from V and 0 bases from J, leaving 13 bases between. Germline V gene sequence: CDR1 MNHEY, CDR2 SMNVEV (reference sequence). The CDR3 runs to 15 residues. CDR3 DNA: TGTGCCAGCACCCTGAGTTGGGGCTCTGGAAACACCATATATTTT. Encoded protein: CASTLSWGSGNTIYF.

This clonotype has ten or more counts. V usage is TRBV11-2 and J usage is TRBJ2-7; TRBD2 might be the D (5 bases). CDR1 is SGHAT and CDR2 is FQNNGV in the germline V gene. The CDR3 consists of 17 residues. V shed 1 base and J shed 3 bases, with 19 bases lying between them. The CDR3 region has the DNA TGTGCCAGCAGCTTAGGGTATGTTGGGAGTTTCCACTACGAGCAGTACTTC. It codes for CASSLGYVGSFHYEQYF.

This clonotype showed up many times. The chain links TRBV19 to TRBJ1-5, with TRBD1 matching 9 bases. The CDR3 has 17 residues. Germline lookup yields CDR1 LNHDA and CDR2 SQIVND (reference sequence). V trimming: 10 bases; J trimming: 4 bases; junction bases outside the gene matches: 17. The CDR3 sequence: CATLPGTGNSWNQPQHF. Written as DNA, the CDR3 is TGTGCCACCTTGCCCGGGACAGGGAATTCATGGAATCAGCCCCAGCATTTT.

This clonotype showed up many times. This chain links TRBV6-1 with TRBJ2-7; 10 nucleotides align to TRBD2. The J segment lost 0 bases and the V segment lost 6 bases, leaving 5 bases of the junction unmatched. The CDR3 has 15 amino acids. Germline CDR1 is MNHNS and CDR2 is SASEGT. CDR3 protein: CASRNSGGHSYEQYF. The CDR3 DNA is TGTGCCAGCAGGAATAGCGGGGGGCACTCCTACGAGCAGTACTTC.

This clonotype appeared once. The gene calls are TRBV6-2 or TRBV6-3 and TRBJ1-1, with 7 bases matching TRBD1. With 6 bases clipped from V and 1 base from J, the junction kept 8 bases outside the gene matches. CDR3 size: 15 residues. The germline V gene has CDR1 MNHEY and CDR2 SVGEGT. The CDR3, as DNA: TGTGCCAGCAGGCGGGACAGCCCCCCGAACACTGAAGCTTTCTTT. Translating it yields CASRRDSPPNTEAFF.

At least ten counts were recorded for this clonotype. This sequence joins TRBV19 and TRBJ2-7; 7 bases agree with TRBD1. The germline V gene has CDR1 LNHDA and CDR2 SQIVND (reference sequence). V dropped 9 bases and J dropped 6; count of bases not matched to a gene: 8. CDR3 length: 12 amino acids. The CDR3 reads CASYDRVGEQYF. The CDR3 nucleotides are TGTGCCAGCTATGACAGGGTCGGCGAGCAGTACTTC.

This clonotype came up many times. The chain is built from TRBV12-3 or TRBV12-4 and TRBJ2-7; D gene uncertain. The V and J ends lost 5 bases and 0 bases respectively, with 11 bases between them. The CDR3 has 14 amino acids. The CDR3 is CASSPQDGSYEQYF. Here the CDR3 DNA reads TGTGCCAGCAGTCCACAAGACGGCTCCTACGAGCAGTACTTC.

The chain joins TRBV12-3 or TRBV12-4 to TRBJ2-5; 10 bases align to TRBD1. This CDR3 contains 16 residues. V shed 8 bases and J 5 bases; nucleotides not matched to a gene: 14. CDR3 sequence: CASGYYDRGPWETQYF. Here the CDR3 DNA reads TGTGCCAGCGGATACTATGACAGGGGGCCGTGGGAGACCCAGTACTTC.

This clonotype was found once. The chain links TRBV19 to TRBJ2-2; 7 bases line up with TRBD2. This CDR3 has 18 amino acids. In germline, CDR1 is LNHDA, CDR2 SQIVND (reference sequence). V was pared by 3 bases and J by 1 base, with 11 bases of the junction left unmatched. CDR3 sequence: CASSMGSGEGWNTGELFF. In DNA form, the CDR3 reads TGTGCCAGTAGTATGGGGAGCGGGGAGGGTTGGAACACCGGGGAGCTGTTTTTT.

Many counts were recorded for this clonotype. The V gene is TRBV18, the J gene TRBJ1-5, with D perhaps matching TRBD1 (6 bases). Trimming left V 2 bases short and J 5 bases short, with 16 bases between. The CDR3 totals 16 residues. Per the germline V gene, CDR1 is KGHSH and CDR2 is LQKENI. CDR3 in amino acids: CASSPTDSFGDQPQHF. The CDR3 DNA sequence: TGTGCCAGCTCACCAACGGACAGTTTCGGTGATCAGCCCCAGCATTTT.

This clonotype occurred once. V and J are TRBV12-5 and TRBJ2-7; a possible D gene is TRBD2 (5 bases). The CDR3 runs 14 residues. Germline V gene data show CDR1 as LGHNT and CDR2 as FRNRAP. Trimming stripped 1 base from V and 2 bases from J, with 9 bases between. The CDR3 DNA sequence: TGTGCTAGTGGTTTGGCGGGGAATACCTACGAGCAGTACTTC. Translation: CASGLAGNTYEQYF.

This clonotype was counted only a few times. The chain links TRBV2 to TRBJ2-5, with D perhaps matching TRBD1 or TRBD2 (5 bases each). CDR1 SNHLY and CDR2 FYNNEI come from the germline V gene. The CDR3 sequence is 11 residues long. V lost 7 bases to trimming and J lost 4 bases, with 7 bases between them. The CDR3 region is CASTGGETQYF. The CDR3 DNA reads TGTGCCAGCACTGGGGGAGAGACCCAGTACTTC.

This clonotype has ten or more counts. The chain employs TRBV20-1 and TRBJ2-5; D gene uncertain. The CDR3 contains 15 residues. Trimming took off 0 bases at V and 5 bases at J, with 16 bases between the two ends. Germline V CDR1 and CDR2: DFQATT, SNEGSKA (reference sequence). The CDR3 bases are TGCAGTGCTAGAGATTCGTCTAGTCTGTTGGAGACCCAGTACTTC. This translates into CSARDSSSLLETQYF.